The 2 T cell receptor beta chains reported below all come from one sample, sequenced in a study of blood T cell repertoires in COVID-19. Clones were sequenced by immunoSEQ multiplex PCR, and TCRdb holds only the in-frame ones, with some missing. The data contain about 190,000 clones, 84% of them singletons. Specimen: peripheral blood. These receptors were taken from a woman between 70 and 85 years old with active or convalescent COVID-19.

V and J are TRBV19 and TRBJ2-5; D remains ambiguous. Germline V lookup: CDR1 LNHDA, CDR2 SQIVND (reference sequence). The CDR3 spans 16 residues. Trimming removed 5 bases at V and 5 bases at J, with 21 bases between. CDR3 residues: CASSSPLSAARETQYF. The CDR3, as DNA: TGTGCCAGTAGTTCCCCCCTCTCCGCCGCACGGGAGACCCAGTACTTC.

This clone came up many times. The chain has TRBV9 and TRBJ2-7, with TRBD1 matching 8 bases. Germline trimming cut 4 bases from V and 2 bases from J; bases unmatched to any gene: 8. In germline, CDR1 is SGDLS, CDR2 YYNGEE. The CDR3 contains 15 residues. The chain's CDR3 is CASSPDRGVPYEQYF. CDR3 coding DNA: TGTGCCAGCAGCCCCGACAGGGGAGTTCCCTACGAGCAGTACTTC.